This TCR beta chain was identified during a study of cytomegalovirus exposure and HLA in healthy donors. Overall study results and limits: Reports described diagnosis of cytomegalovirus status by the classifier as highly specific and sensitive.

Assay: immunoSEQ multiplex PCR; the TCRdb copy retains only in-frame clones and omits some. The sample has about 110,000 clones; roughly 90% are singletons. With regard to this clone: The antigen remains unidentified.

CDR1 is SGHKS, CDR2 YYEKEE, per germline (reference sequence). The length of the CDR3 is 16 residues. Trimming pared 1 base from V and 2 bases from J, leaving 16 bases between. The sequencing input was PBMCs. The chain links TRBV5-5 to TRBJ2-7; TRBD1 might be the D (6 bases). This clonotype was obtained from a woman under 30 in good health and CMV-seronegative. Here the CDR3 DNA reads TGTGCCAGCAGCTTGAGGGGTAGGGGGAGCGCCTACGAGCAGTACTTC. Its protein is CASSLRGRGSAYEQYF.